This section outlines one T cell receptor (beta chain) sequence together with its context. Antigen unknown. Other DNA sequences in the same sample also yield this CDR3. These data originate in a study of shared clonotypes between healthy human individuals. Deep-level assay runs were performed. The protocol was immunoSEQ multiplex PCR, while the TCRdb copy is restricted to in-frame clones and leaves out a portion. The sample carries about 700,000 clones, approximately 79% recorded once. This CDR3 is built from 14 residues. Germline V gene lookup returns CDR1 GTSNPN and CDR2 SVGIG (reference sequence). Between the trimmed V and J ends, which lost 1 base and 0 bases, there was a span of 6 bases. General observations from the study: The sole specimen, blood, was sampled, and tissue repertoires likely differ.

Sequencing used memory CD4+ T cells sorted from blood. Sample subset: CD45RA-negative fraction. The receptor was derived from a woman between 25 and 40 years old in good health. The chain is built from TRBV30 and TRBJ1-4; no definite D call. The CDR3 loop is CAWSAVATNEKLFF. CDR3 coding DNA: TGTGCCTGGAGTGCGGTAGCAACTAATGAAAAACTGTTTTTT.